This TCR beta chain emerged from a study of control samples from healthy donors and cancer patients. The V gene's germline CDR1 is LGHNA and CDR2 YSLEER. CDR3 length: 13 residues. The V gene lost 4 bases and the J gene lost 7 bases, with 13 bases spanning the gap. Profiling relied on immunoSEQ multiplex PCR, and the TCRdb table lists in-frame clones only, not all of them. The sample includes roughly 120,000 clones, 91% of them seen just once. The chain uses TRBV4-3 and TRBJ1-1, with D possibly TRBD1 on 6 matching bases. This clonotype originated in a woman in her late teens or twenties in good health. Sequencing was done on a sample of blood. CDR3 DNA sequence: TGCGCCAGCAGCCTACAGACAGGCTTTGAAGCTTTCTTT. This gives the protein CASSLQTGFEAFF.